This paragraph reports one T cell receptor (beta chain). Its antigen is unidentified. The sample originates from a study of cytomegalovirus exposure and HLA in healthy donors. Study outcomes and limitations: The listing of fewer than 200 TCR beta chains classed them as cytomegalovirus-associated.

The PCR employed 60 Vbeta primers together with 13 Jbeta primers. Only in-frame clones appear in the TCRdb table, and some are missing; sequencing was by immunoSEQ multiplex PCR. The sample consists of 150,000 to 200,000 clones, 70% to 90% of them appearing once. V was trimmed by 0 bases and J by 3 bases, leaving 6 bases between them. CDR3 length: 13 amino acids. Germline lookup yields CDR1 WNHNN and CDR2 SYGVQD (reference sequence). Specimen: PBMCs. This chain links TRBV10-1 with TRBJ2-7; D is unresolved. This receptor was obtained from a man aged 30-40 years in good health and CMV-seropositive. CDR3 loop: CASSESESYEQYF. The CDR3 region has the DNA TGCGCCAGCAGTGAGTCGGAGAGCTACGAGCAGTACTTC.